What follows describes a single TCR beta chain. Its antigen is as yet unknown. The data derive from a study of graft-versus-host responses after intestinal transplantation. The wider study: All recipients got anti-thymocyte globulin induction, then tacrolimus and steroids for 2 to 4 years.

Study findings and constraints: Peak circulating GvH clone levels tracked with early post-transplant HvG declines. Allograft graft-versus-host to host-versus-graft clonal ratios ran high in patients with graft-donor T cell macrochimerism. Recipient-marrow GvH clones were detected, some having first appeared in ileum or blood.

Germline V lookup: CDR1 SGHNT, CDR2 YENEEA. With 7 bases removed from V and 4 bases from J, the gap between germline ends came to 16 bases. CDR3 length: 15 amino acids. Here immunoSEQ multiplex PCR was the method, and the copy in TCRdb shows in-frame clones only, minus some. The sample shows tens of thousands of clones, under 95% of them seen only once. The receptor was isolated from a human donor who was the organ donor for an intestinal transplant. Specimen: unstimulated CD4+ T cells sorted from spleen or lymph node cells, collected before transplant. The chain joins TRBV11-3 to TRBJ2-2, with a weak D call TRBD2 (5 bases). As DNA, the CDR3 is TGTGCCAGCACTCTCTTCGGGGAAAGCACCGGGGAGCTGTTTTTT. It codes for CASTLFGESTGELFF.